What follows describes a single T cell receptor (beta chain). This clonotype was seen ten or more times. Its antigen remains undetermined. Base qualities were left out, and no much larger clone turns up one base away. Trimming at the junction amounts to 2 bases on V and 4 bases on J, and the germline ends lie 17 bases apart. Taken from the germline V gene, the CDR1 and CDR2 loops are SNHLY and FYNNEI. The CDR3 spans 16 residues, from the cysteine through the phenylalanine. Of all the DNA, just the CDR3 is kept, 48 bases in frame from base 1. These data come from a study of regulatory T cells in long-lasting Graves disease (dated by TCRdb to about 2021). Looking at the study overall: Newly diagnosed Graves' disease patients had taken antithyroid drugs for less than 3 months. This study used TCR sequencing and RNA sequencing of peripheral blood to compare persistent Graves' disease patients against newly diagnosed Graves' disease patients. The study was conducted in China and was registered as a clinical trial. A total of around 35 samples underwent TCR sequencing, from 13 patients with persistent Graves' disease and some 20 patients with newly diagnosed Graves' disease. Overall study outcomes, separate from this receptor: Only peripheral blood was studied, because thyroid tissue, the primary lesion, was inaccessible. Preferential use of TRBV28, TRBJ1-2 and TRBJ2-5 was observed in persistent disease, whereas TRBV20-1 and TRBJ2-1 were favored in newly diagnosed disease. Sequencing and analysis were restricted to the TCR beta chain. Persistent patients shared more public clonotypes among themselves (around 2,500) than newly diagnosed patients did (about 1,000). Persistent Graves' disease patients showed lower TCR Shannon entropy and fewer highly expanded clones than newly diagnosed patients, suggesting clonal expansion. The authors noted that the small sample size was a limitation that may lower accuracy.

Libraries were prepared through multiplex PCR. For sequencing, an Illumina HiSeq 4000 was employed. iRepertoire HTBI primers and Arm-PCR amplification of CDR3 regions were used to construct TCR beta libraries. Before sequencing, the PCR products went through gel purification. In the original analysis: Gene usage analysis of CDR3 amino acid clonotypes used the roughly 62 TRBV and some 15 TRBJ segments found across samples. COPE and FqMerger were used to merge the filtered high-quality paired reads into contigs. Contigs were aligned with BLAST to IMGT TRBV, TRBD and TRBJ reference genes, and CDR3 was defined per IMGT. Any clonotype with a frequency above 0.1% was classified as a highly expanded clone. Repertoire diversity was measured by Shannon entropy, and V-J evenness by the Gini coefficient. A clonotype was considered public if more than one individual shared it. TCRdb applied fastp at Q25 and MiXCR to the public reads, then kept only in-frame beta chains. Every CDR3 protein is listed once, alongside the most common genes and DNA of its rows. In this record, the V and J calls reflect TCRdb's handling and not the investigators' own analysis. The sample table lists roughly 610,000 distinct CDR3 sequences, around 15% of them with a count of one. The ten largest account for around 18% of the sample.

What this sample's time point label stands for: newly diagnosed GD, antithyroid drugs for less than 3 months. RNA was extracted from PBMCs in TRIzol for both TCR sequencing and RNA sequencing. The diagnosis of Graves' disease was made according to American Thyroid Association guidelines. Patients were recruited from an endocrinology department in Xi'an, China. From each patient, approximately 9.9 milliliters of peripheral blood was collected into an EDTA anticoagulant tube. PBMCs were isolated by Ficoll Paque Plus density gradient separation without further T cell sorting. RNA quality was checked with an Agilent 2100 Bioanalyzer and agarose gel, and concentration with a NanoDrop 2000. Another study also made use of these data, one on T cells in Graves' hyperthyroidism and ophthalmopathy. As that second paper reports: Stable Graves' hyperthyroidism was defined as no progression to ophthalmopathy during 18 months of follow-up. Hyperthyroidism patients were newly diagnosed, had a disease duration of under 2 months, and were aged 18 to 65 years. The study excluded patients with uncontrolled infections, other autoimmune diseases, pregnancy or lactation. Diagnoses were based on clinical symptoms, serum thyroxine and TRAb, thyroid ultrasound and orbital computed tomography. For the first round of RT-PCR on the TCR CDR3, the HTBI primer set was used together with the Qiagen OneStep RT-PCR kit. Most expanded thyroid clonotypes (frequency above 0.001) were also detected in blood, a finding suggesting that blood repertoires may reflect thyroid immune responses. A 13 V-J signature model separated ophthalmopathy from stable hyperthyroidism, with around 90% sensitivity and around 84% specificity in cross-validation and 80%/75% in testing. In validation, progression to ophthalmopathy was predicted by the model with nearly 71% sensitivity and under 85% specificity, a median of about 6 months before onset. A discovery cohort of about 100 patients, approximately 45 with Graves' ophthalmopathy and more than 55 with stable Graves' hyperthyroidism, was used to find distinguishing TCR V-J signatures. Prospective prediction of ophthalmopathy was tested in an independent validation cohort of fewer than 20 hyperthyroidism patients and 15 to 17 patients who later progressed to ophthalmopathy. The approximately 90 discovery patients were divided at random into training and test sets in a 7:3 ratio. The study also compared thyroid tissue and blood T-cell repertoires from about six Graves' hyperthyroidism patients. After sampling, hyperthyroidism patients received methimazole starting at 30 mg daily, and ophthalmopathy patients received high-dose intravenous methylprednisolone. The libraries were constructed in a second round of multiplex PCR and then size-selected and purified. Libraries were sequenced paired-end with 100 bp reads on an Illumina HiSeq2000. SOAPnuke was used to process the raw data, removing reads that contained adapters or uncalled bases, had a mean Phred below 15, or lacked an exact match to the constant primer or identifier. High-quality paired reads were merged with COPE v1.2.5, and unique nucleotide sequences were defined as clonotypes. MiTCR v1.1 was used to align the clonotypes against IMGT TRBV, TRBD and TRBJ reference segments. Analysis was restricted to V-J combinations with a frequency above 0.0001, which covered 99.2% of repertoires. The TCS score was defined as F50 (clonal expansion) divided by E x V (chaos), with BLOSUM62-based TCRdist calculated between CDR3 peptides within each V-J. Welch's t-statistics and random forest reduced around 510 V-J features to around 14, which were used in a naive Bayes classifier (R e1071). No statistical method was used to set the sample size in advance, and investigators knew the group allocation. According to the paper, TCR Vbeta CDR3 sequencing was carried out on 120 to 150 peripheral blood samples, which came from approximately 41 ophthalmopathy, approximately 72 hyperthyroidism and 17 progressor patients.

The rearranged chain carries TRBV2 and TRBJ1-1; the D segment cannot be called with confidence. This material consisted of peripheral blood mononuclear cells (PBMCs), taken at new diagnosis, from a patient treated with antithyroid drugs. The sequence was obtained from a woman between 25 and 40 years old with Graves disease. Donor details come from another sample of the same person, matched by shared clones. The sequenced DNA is TGTGCCAGCAGTGAAATATGGCAGACGGGGTCCACTGAAGCTTTCTTT. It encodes CASSEIWQTGSTEAFF.